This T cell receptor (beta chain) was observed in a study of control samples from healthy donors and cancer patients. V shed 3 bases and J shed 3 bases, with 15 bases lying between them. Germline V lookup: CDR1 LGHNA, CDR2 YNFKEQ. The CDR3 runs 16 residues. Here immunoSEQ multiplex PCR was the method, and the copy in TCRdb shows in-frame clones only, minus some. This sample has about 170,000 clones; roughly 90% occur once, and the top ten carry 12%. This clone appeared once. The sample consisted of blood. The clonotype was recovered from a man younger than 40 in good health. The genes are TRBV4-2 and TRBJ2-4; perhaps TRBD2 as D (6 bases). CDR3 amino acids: CASSQHQPGGKNIQYF. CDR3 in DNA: TGTGCCAGCAGCCAGCACCAACCCGGGGGCAAAAACATTCAGTACTTC.